A selection of T cell receptor beta chains follows, all from one sample in a study of T cell repertoires in ileal Crohn's disease. Assay: immunoSEQ multiplex PCR; the TCRdb copy retains only in-frame clones and omits some. The data hold approximately 3,400 clones, with roughly 78% observed a single time. Material: CD4+ T cells sorted from the ileum. These TCRs come from an adult with Crohn's disease. Each CDR3 is given with its conserved first and last residue. Each record gives: CDR3 length, D gene, clone size, J gene, V gene, CDR3 protein, CDR3 DNA. D genes are given only for firm matches. Not every row has a clone size; where given, it reads once, few, many or a size class.

>13|.|.|TRBJ2-7|TRBV5-1
CASSLHLAREQYF
TGCGCCAGCAGTTTACATCTAGCGAGGGAGCAGTACTTC
>15|.|.|TRBJ2-7|TRBV12-1
CASSLRTVDGYEQYF
TGTGCCAGCAGCCTGCGGACAGTCGACGGCTACGAGCAGTACTTC
>16|.|few|TRBJ2-6|TRBV5-6
CASSLGASSGANVLTF
TGTGCCAGCAGCCTAGGGGCGAGCTCTGGGGCCAACGTCCTGACTTTC
>10|.|.|TRBJ2-1|TRBV29-1
CSVELYEQFF
TGCAGCGTTGAATTATATGAGCAGTTCTTC
>14|.|.|TRBJ2-3|TRBV19
CASSISYSGDTQYF
TGTGCCAGTAGTATCAGTTATTCGGGAGATACGCAGTATTTT
>13|.|.|TRBJ2-5|TRBV29-1
CSVDGGDWETQYF
TGCAGCGTGGATGGCGGGGATTGGGAGACCCAGTACTTC
>14|TRBD1|.|TRBJ1-2|TRBV11-1
CASSQDRGGYGYTF
TGTGCCAGCAGCCAGGACAGGGGAGGCTATGGCTACACCTTC
>17|TRBD1|.|TRBJ2-6|TRBV18
CASSPAGGTSGANVLTF
TGTGCCAGCTCGCCTGCAGGGGGCACCTCTGGGGCCAACGTCCTGACTTTC
>15|TRBD2|.|TRBJ2-5|TRBV10-1
CASSDQRGAGETQYF
TGCGCCAGCAGTGACCAGCGGGGGGCCGGGGAGACCCAGTACTTC
>13|.|.|TRBJ2-7|TRBV7-2
CASSAQGLHEQYF
TGTGCCAGCAGCGCACAGGGTTTGCACGAGCAGTACTTC
>17|TRBD2|.|TRBJ2-2|TRBV5-4
CASSLGLAGGRTGELFF
TGTGCCAGCAGCCTGGGACTAGCGGGGGGGCGTACCGGGGAGCTGTTTTTT
>14|.|.|TRBJ2-7|TRBV5-1
CASSLAVSSYEQYF
TGCGCCAGCAGCTTAGCGGTGAGCTCCTACGAGCAGTACTTC
>16|.|few|TRBJ2-5|TRBV7-7
CASSLARDQGGKTQYF
TGTGCTAGCAGCTTAGCTCGGGATCAGGGGGGAAAGACCCAGTACTTC
>16|.|.|TRBJ1-4|TRBV27
CASSLIGVGTNEKLFF
TGTGCCAGCAGTTTAATCGGGGTTGGAACTAATGAAAAACTGTTTTTT
>15|TRBD1|once|TRBJ2-1|TRBV28
CASIGGTGVNNEQFF
TGTGCCAGCATTGGGGGGACAGGGGTCAACAATGAGCAGTTCTTC
>14|TRBD2|.|TRBJ2-1|TRBV6-5
CASGTSGGAREQFF
TGTGCCAGCGGTACTAGCGGGGGGGCCAGAGAGCAGTTCTTC
>14|.|once|TRBJ2-7|TRBV4-1
CASRLTDGSYEQYF
TGCGCCAGCAGGCTGACTGACGGCTCCTACGAGCAGTACTTC
>15|.|.|TRBJ1-1|TRBV6-5
CASSRQQGGNTEAFF
TGTGCCAGCAGTAGGCAACAGGGCGGGAACACTGAAGCTTTCTTT
>11|.|.|TRBJ2-7|TRBV7-9
CASGPRDEQYF
TGTGCCAGCGGTCCGCGGGACGAGCAGTACTTC
>14|TRBD2|few|TRBJ2-5|TRBV30
CAWRALAPQETQYF
TGTGCCTGGAGAGCACTAGCGCCGCAAGAGACCCAGTACTTC
>18|.|few|TRBJ2-6|TRBV2
CASKGGQGAFSGANVLTF
TGTGCCAGCAAAGGTGGTCAGGGTGCTTTCTCTGGGGCCAACGTCCTGACTTTC
>13|.|.|TRBJ2-7|TRBV18
CASSPHRGREQYF
TGTGCCAGCTCACCACATAGGGGAAGAGAGCAGTACTTC
>11|.|.|TRBJ1-6|TRBV5-8
CASSSTEPLHF
TGTGCCAGCAGCTCGACAGAACCCCTCCACTTT
>14|TRBD2|.|TRBJ2-3|TRBV9
CASAPGGTTDTQYF
TGTGCCAGCGCCCCGGGGGGAACCACAGATACGCAGTATTTT
>13|.|.|TRBJ2-7|TRBV7-7
CASSPQRGHEQYF
TGTGCTAGCAGCCCACAAAGGGGCCACGAGCAGTACTTC
>13|TRBD1|few|TRBJ1-1|TRBV7-2
CASSVRGLTEAFF
TGTGCCAGCAGCGTCAGGGGGCTCACTGAAGCTTTCTTT
>14|.|.|TRBJ1-4|TRBV27
CASREGWSNEKLFF
TGTGCCAGCAGGGAGGGTTGGTCTAATGAAAAACTGTTTTTT
>11|.|.|TRBJ1-2|TRBV9
CASSLNYGYTF
TGTGCCAGCAGTCTTAACTATGGCTACACCTTC
>17|.|.|TRBJ1-5|TRBV27
CASSLTGQGDSNQPQHF
TGTGCCAGCAGTCTAACAGGGCAAGGGGATAGCAATCAGCCCCAGCATTTT
>15|.|.|TRBJ2-7|TRBV2
CASSEALVNLYEQYF
TGTGCCAGCAGTGAAGCTTTAGTCAACCTCTACGAGCAGTACTTC
>14|TRBD1|.|TRBJ1-2|TRBV19
CASTRDSLNYGYTF
TGTGCCAGTACAAGGGACAGCCTTAACTATGGCTACACCTTC